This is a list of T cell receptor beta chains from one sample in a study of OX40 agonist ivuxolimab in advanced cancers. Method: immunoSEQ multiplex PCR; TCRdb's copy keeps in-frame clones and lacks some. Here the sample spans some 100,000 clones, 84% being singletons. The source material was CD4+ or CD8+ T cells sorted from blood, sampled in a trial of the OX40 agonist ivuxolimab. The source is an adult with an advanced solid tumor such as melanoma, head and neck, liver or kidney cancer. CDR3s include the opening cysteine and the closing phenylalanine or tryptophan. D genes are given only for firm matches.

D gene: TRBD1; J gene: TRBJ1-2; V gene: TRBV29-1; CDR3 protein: CSVGEDRDGYTF; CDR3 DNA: TGCAGCGTTGGAGAAGACAGGGATGGCTACACCTTC
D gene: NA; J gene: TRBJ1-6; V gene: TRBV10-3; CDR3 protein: CAIRVSGSNSPLHF; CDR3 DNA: TGTGCCATCAGGGTCTCGGGGAGCAATTCACCCCTCCACTTT
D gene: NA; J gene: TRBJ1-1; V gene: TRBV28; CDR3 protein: CASSPPGTQNTEAFF; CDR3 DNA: TGTGCCAGCAGTCCCCCCGGGACACAGAACACTGAAGCTTTCTTT
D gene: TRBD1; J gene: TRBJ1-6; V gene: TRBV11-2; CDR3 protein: CASSPQTGGYSPLHF; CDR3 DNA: TGTGCCAGCAGCCCCCAGACAGGGGGGTATTCACCCCTCCACTTT
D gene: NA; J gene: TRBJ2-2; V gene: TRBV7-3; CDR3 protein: CASSPSIITNTGELFF; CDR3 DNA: TGTGCCAGCAGCCCCTCCATCATAACGAACACCGGGGAGCTGTTTTTT
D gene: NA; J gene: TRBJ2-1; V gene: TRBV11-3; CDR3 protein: CASSFARTDTLRDEQFF; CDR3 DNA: TGTGCCAGCAGCTTCGCCCGGACGGACACCTTGAGGGATGAGCAGTTCTTC
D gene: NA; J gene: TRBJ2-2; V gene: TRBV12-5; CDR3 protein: CASGSGNGELFF; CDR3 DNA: TGTGCTAGTGGATCGGGGAACGGGGAGCTGTTTTTT
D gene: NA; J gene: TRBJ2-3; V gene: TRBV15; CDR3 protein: CATSTRQSDSDTQYF; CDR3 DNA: TGTGCCACCAGCACCCGACAGTCGGATTCAGATACGCAGTATTTT
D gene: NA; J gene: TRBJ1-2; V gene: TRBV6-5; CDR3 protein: CASSYSGGRGREGYTF; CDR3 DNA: TGTGCCAGCAGTTACTCCGGGGGTAGGGGCCGGGAGGGCTACACCTTC
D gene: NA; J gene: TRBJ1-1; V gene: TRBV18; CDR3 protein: CASSAAAGGYTEAFF; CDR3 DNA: TGTGCCAGCTCAGCCGCCGCCGGCGGATACACTGAAGCTTTCTTT